This passage covers 15 T cell receptor beta chains from one sample sequenced in a study of neoadjuvant anti-PD-1 for oral cavity cancer. The time point was: after neoadjuvant nivolumab, at surgical resection. The repertoire was sequenced with immunoSEQ multiplex PCR; TCRdb's copy has only in-frame clones and lacks some. The sample lists 72,000 or so clones, about 90% occurring once. The input for sequencing was PBMCs, taken after nivolumab (anti-PD-1) treatment. These receptor sequences come from a person aged 40-85 years with oral cavity squamous cell carcinoma.

The rearrangement joins TRBV9 to TRBJ2-3; TRBD1 matches at 7 bases. The CDR3 is 15 residues long. Germline-derived CDR1 and CDR2 are SGDLS and YYNGEE. Unmatched junction bases numbered 3, after V lost 2 bases and J lost 0 bases. DNA for the CDR3: TGTGCCAGCAGCGTGGGACAGACTAGCACAGATACGCAGTATTTT. Amino acid sequence: CASSVGQTSTDTQYF.

This clone occurred a few times. CDR3: CASRGSGQTAPEAFF. The CDR3 region has the DNA TGTGCCAGCAGGGGGTCGGGACAAACCGCGCCTGAAGCTTTCTTT. The chain carries TRBV5-6 and TRBJ1-1; weak D call: TRBD1 (6 bases). The CDR3 runs 15 residues. Trimming cost V 5 bases and J 6 bases, with 20 bases left between them. Looked up from germline, CDR1 is SGHDT and CDR2 is YYEEEE.

CDR3 amino acids: CASSLAGVEETQYF. In DNA, the CDR3 is TGCGCCAGCAGCTTGGCCGGGGTGGAAGAGACCCAGTACTTC. The chain has TRBV5-1 and TRBJ2-5, with D tentatively TRBD2 (5 bases). This CDR3 spans 14 amino acids. The germline V gene encodes CDR1 SGHRS and CDR2 YFSETQ. V was pared by 0 bases and J by 3 bases, with 9 bases between.

The rearrangement links TRBV25-1 to TRBJ1-1, with 7 positions matching TRBD1. CDR1 and CDR2 from the germline V gene are MGHDK and SYGVNS. This CDR3 has 11 residues. V was pared by 4 bases and J by 11 bases, with 4 bases of the junction left unmatched. CDR3 DNA: TGTGCCAGCAGTGTGGACAGGACGGCTTTCTTT. It is translated as CASSVDRTAFF.

The V and J genes are TRBV7-9 and TRBJ2-2; possible D gene TRBD1, 6 bases. Germline V lookup: CDR1 SEHNR, CDR2 FQNEAQ (reference sequence). Trimming took 4 bases from V and 2 from J, leaving 8 bases between them. The CDR3 runs to 14 residues. CDR3 nucleotide sequence: TGTGCCAGCAGCTCGGACAGTAACACCGGGGAGCTGTTTTTT. This gives the protein CASSSDSNTGELFF.

The chain employs TRBV2 and TRBJ1-5; 7 bases map to TRBD1. The trim removed 10 bases at V and 2 bases at J, leaving 8 bases unmatched. The CDR3 runs to 14 residues. Looked up from germline, CDR1 is SNHLY and CDR2 is FYNNEI. The CDR3: CATTQGGGNQPQHF. The CDR3 DNA reads as TGTGCCACTACCCAGGGGGGGGGCAATCAGCCCCAGCATTTT.

This clone turned up a few times. The chain combines TRBV19 with TRBJ2-2; 7 nucleotides match TRBD2. J was trimmed by 6 bases and V by 4 bases; bases with no gene match: 8. Per the germline V gene, CDR1 is LNHDA and CDR2 is SQIVND (reference sequence). The CDR3 totals 15 residues. In DNA, the CDR3 is TGTGCCAGTAGTAATGCGGGAGTTCGTTCCGGGGAGCTGTTTTTT. The encoded protein is CASSNAGVRSGELFF.

The V gene is TRBV9, the J gene TRBJ2-1, with 13 bases fitting TRBD2. With 2 bases clipped from V and 6 bases from J, the junction kept 2 bases outside the gene matches. Germline V gene data show CDR1 as SGDLS and CDR2 as YYNGEE. The CDR3 covers 15 residues. The chain's CDR3 is CASSVRLAGGNEQFF. DNA for the CDR3: TGTGCCAGCAGCGTCAGACTAGCGGGAGGCAATGAGCAGTTCTTC. The full variable domain, in which reference TRBV9 and TRBJ2-1 provide the parts outside the CDR3, is DSGVTQTPKHLITATGQRVTLRCSPRSGDLSVYWYQQSLDQGLQFLIQYYNGEERAKGNILERFSAQQFPDLHSELNLSSLELGDSALYFCASSVRLAGGNEQFFGPGTRLTVL.

The CDR3: CAWSSSLGNSPLHF. In DNA, the CDR3 is TGTGCCTGGAGTTCGAGTCTGGGAAATTCACCCCTCCACTTT. The V and J genes are TRBV30 and TRBJ1-6, with unresolved D. Trimming pared 2 bases from V and 7 bases from J, leaving 12 bases between. CDR1 GTSNPN and CDR2 SVGIG come from the germline V gene (reference sequence). This CDR3 spans 14 amino acids.

The V gene is TRBV7-6, the J gene TRBJ1-1; 9 bases line up with TRBD1. Germline loops: CDR1 SGHVS, CDR2 FNYEAQ. V trimming: 1 base; J trimming: 4 bases; junction bases outside the gene matches: 7. The CDR3 covers 16 residues. CDR3 amino acids: CASSLGGQGVFTEAFF. The CDR3 region has the DNA TGTGCCAGCAGCTTAGGGGGACAGGGCGTTTTCACTGAAGCTTTCTTT.

Comment on this clone: This CDR3 is also generated by other DNA sequences in the sample. The chain carries TRBV11-2 and TRBJ1-2; 7 nucleotides align to TRBD1. V was pared by 4 bases and J by 7 bases, with 0 bases of the junction left unmatched. The germline CDR1 and CDR2 sequences are SGHAT and FQNNGV. CDR3 length: 11 residues. The CDR3 loop reads CASSYRGGYTF. In nucleotides, the CDR3 is TGTGCCAGCAGCTACAGGGGTGGCTACACCTTC.

The chain couples TRBV11-2 to TRBJ1-6, with D tentatively TRBD1 (5 bases). CDR1 and CDR2 from the germline V gene are SGHAT and FQNNGV. Deletions cut 2 bases from V and 3 bases from J, with 11 bases between. The CDR3 has 16 residues. CDR3 amino acids: CASSLYPDIYNSPLHF. The DNA of the CDR3 is TGTGCCAGCAGCTTATATCCGGACATCTATAATTCACCCCTCCACTTT.

The genes are TRBV6-6 and TRBJ1-1, with TRBD1 as a possible D gene (5 bases). Deletions cut 10 bases from V and 1 base from J, with 16 bases between. The CDR3 runs to 14 residues. CDR1 MNHNY and CDR2 SVGAGI come from the germline V gene (reference sequence). The CDR3 here is CATTGTQANTEAFF. The DNA for the CDR3 is TGTGCCACCACGGGAACACAGGCGAACACTGAAGCTTTCTTT.

The chain combines TRBV19 with TRBJ2-5, with TRBD1 as a possible D gene (6 bases). Germline assignment: CDR1 LNHDA and CDR2 SQIVND (reference sequence). V was shortened by 7 bases and J by 3 bases, with 15 bases between the two germline ends. There are 14 residues in the CDR3. As DNA, the CDR3 is TGTGCCAGTAACGAGGGACACGACAAAGAGACCCAGTACTTC. Its translation: CASNEGHDKETQYF. Together with reference TRBV19 and TRBJ2-5, the CDR3 gives the full variable domain: DGGITQSPKYLFRKEGQNVTLSCEQNLNHDAMYWYRQDPGQGLRLIYYSQIVNDFQKGDIAEGYSVSREKKESFPLTVTSAQKNPTAFYLCASNEGHDKETQYFGPGTRLLVL.

The chain couples TRBV5-1 to TRBJ2-1, with D tentatively TRBD1 (5 bases). V was pared by 0 bases and J by 10 bases, with 14 bases between. CDR3 length equals 14 residues. Per germline, CDR1 SGHRS and CDR2 YFSETQ. CDR3 DNA sequence: TGCGCCAGCAGCTTGGTTTTAGGGGCCCAAGAGCAGTTCTTC. Its protein is CASSLVLGAQEQFF.